This passage covers 22 T cell receptor beta chains from one sample sequenced in a study of shared clonotypes between healthy human individuals. TCRdb keeps only in-frame clones here, not all; method: immunoSEQ multiplex PCR. The data show 450,000 or so clones, around 77% seen once. What was sequenced was PBMCs. These receptors all come from a woman between 40 and 50 years old in good health. Some clones in this sample may be carry-over from other donors' samples.

The rearrangement uses TRBV30 and TRBJ2-1; the match to TRBD2 covers 7 bases. Germline CDR1 is GTSNPN and CDR2 is SVGIG (reference sequence). J was trimmed by 4 bases and V by 4 bases; bases with no gene match: 7. The CDR3 is 14 residues long. CDR3 sequence reads: CAWTIAGPYNEQFF. The CDR3 DNA follows: TGTGCCTGGACCATAGCGGGCCCTTACAATGAGCAGTTCTTC.

The chain recombines TRBV4-1 with TRBJ2-1, with a tentative D call TRBD1 (6 bases). In germline, CDR1 is MGHRA, CDR2 YSYEKL. V was cut by 3 bases and J by 2 bases, with 14 bases left in between. This CDR3 is 16 amino acids long. The CDR3 loop reads CASSHHGTKTYNEQFF. CDR3 in DNA: TGCGCCAGCAGCCATCATGGGACAAAGACCTACAATGAGCAGTTCTTC.

The chain employs TRBV30 and TRBJ1-1, with D possibly matching TRBD1 (6 bases). V lost 7 bases and J lost 4, with 16 bases in between. This CDR3 is 13 amino acids long. Germline V lookup: CDR1 GTSNPN, CDR2 SVGIG (reference sequence). CDR3 protein: CASELGASTEAFF. The CDR3 nucleotides read TGTGCCTCGGAGTTGGGGGCGAGCACTGAAGCTTTCTTT. Based on the CDR3 plus reference TRBV30 and TRBJ1-1, the full variable domain is SQTIHQWPATLVQPVGSPLSLECTVEGTSNPNLYWYRQAAGRGLQLLFYSVGIGQISSEVPQNLSASRPQDRQFILSSKKLLLSDSGFYLCASELGASTEAFFGQGTRLTVV.

This clone was counted only a few times. J is TRBJ2-7 and V is TRBV6-1, with D possibly being TRBD2 (5 bases). The CDR3 runs to 13 residues. Germline V gene sequence: CDR1 MNHNS, CDR2 SASEGT. Trimming shortened V by 3 bases and J by 2 bases, and 8 bases separated the two germline ends. The CDR3 nucleotides read TGTGCCAGCAGTGAGGGAGAGACCTACGAGCAGTACTTC. It translates to CASSEGETYEQYF.

The chain couples TRBV10-3 to TRBJ2-2; 12 bases fit TRBD2. Germline CDR1 is ENHRY and CDR2 is SYGVKD. Trimming cost V 6 bases and J 0 bases; bases outside gene matches: 5. CDR3 length equals 17 residues. The CDR3 nucleotides read TGTGCCATCAGAGCGGGACTAGCGGGTGCGAACACCGGGGAGCTGTTTTTT. Amino acid sequence: CAIRAGLAGANTGELFF.

Of note for this clone: This likely reflects a read error, since a far larger clone is one base away. This CDR3 is also generated by other DNA sequences in the sample. V gene TRBV6-5 combines with J gene TRBJ1-1; possible D gene TRBD1, 6 bases. The CDR3 contains 12 residues. Germline V gene data show CDR1 as MNHEY and CDR2 as SVGAGI. Written as DNA, the CDR3 is TGTGCTAGCAGGCAAGGGGGCACTGAAGCTTTCTTT. Its protein is CASRQGGTEAFF.

CDR3 DNA: TGCGCCAGCAGCTTGAGCGGGGGTGAAAAAGCTTTCTTT. This sequence encodes CASSLSGGEKAFF. The chain combines TRBV5-1 with TRBJ1-1, with a tentative D call TRBD1 (5 bases). The V and J ends lost 1 base and 9 bases respectively, with 13 bases between them. There are 13 residues in the CDR3. CDR1 is SGHRS, CDR2 YFSETQ, per germline.

CDR3 in amino acids: CASSQADRGGYNEQFF. CDR3 in DNA: TGTGCCAGCAGCCAAGCGGACAGGGGAGGCTACAATGAGCAGTTCTTC. This chain uses TRBV4-2 with TRBJ2-1; TRBD1 matches at 9 bases. Germline trimming cut 1 base from V and 3 bases from J; bases unmatched to any gene: 4. Germline V CDR1 and CDR2: LGHNA, YNFKEQ. The CDR3 loop spans 16 amino acids.

This clone was seen a single time. Since a far larger clone is one base different, this is likely a read error. As the CDR3 is not closed by the conserved phenylalanine or tryptophan, this likely results from a read error. The chain links TRBV4-1 to TRBJ2-7, with D possibly being TRBD2 (6 bases). CDR1 and CDR2 (germline): MGHRA, YSYEKL. The CDR3 consists of 15 residues. Between the trimmed V and J ends, which lost 1 base and 0 bases, there was a span of 10 bases. DNA for the CDR3: TGCGCCAGCAGCCAAGGTCACGGGAGCTCCTACGAGCAGTACCTC. Protein product: CASSQGHGSSYEQYL.

The rearrangement joins TRBV28 to TRBJ1-1; D not resolved. The CDR3 consists of 14 residues. V was pared by 2 bases and J by 1 base, with 8 bases between. Looked up from germline, CDR1 is MDHEN and CDR2 is SYDVKM. CDR3 nucleotides: TGTGCCAGCAGTTTAATAGACCCGAACACTGAAGCTTTCTTT. Translating gives CASSLIDPNTEAFF.

The gene calls are TRBV6-1 and TRBJ1-5; unclear D gene. Germline CDR1 reads MNHNS; CDR2 reads SASEGT. The V gene lost 4 bases and the J gene lost 3 bases, with 10 bases spanning the gap. The CDR3 spans 14 residues. For the CDR3, the DNA is TGTGCCAGCAGTGTTCTCAATTACAATCAGCCCCAGCATTTT. Its protein is CASSVLNYNQPQHF.

This chain joins TRBV7-2 and TRBJ2-3; weak D call: TRBD2 (6 bases). The germline CDR1 and CDR2 sequences are SGHTA and FQGNSA. Trimming cost V 5 bases and J 1 base, with 16 bases left between them. The CDR3 spans 16 residues. Here the CDR3 reads CASSPNPLARTDTQYF. As DNA, the CDR3 is TGTGCCAGCAGCCCAAATCCACTAGCACGCACAGATACGCAGTATTTT.

The V gene is TRBV7-7, the J gene TRBJ1-1; D ambiguous. Trimming stripped 5 bases from V and 8 bases from J, with 6 bases between. The CDR3 totals 10 residues. Germline loops: CDR1 SSHAT, CDR2 FNYEAQ (reference sequence). In DNA form, the CDR3 reads TGTGCCAGCAGCCAAGCAGAAGCTTTCTTT. Translation gives CASSQAEAFF.

Only a few counts were recorded for this clone. V gene TRBV5-1 combines with J gene TRBJ2-7; D not certain. CDR3 length: 12 amino acids. Germline V gene lookup returns CDR1 SGHRS and CDR2 YFSETQ. The V end was cut by 4 bases, the J end by 4 bases, with 9 bases between. The CDR3 loop is CASSVDGYEQYF. DNA for the CDR3: TGCGCCAGCAGCGTGGACGGGTACGAGCAGTACTTC. The full variable domain, rest sourced from reference TRBV5-1 and TRBJ2-7, is KAGVTQTPRYLIKTRGQQVTLSCSPISGHRSVSWYQQTPGQGLQFLFEYFSETQRNKGNFPGRFSGRQFSNSRSEMNVSTLELGDSALYLCASSVDGYEQYFGPGTRLTVT.

To note about this clone: This sequence is one base from a far larger clone and is likely a read error. This likely comes from a read error, as the CDR3 has no conserved phenylalanine or tryptophan at its end. This sequence joins TRBV5-4 and TRBJ2-7; no reliable D call. Trimming removed 0 bases at V and 6 bases at J, with 4 bases between. Germline assignment: CDR1 SGHNT and CDR2 YYREEE (reference sequence). The length of the CDR3 is 11 residues. CDR3 DNA: TGTGCCAGCAGCTTGGGAGGCGAGCAGTACTCC. It codes for CASSLGGEQYS.

The V gene is TRBV28, the J gene TRBJ2-7, with TRBD2 matching 11 bases. CDR1 is MDHEN, CDR2 SYDVKM, per germline. Unmatched junction bases numbered 5, after V lost 6 bases and J lost 4 bases. This CDR3 comprises 14 residues. CDR3 region: CASSETSGDYEQYF. The DNA of the CDR3 is TGTGCCAGCAGCGAGACTAGCGGGGATTACGAGCAGTACTTC.

A few counts support this clone. The chain combines TRBV9 with TRBJ2-1; possibly TRBD1 for D (6 bases). Germline assignment: CDR1 SGDLS and CDR2 YYNGEE. The CDR3 totals 15 residues. V was trimmed by 0 bases and J by 3 bases, leaving 10 bases between them. The CDR3 DNA follows: TGTGCCAGCAGCGTAGACTGGACAGACTACAATGAGCAGTTCTTC. This gives the protein CASSVDWTDYNEQFF.

The chain recombines TRBV15 with TRBJ2-3, with 7 nucleotides matching TRBD2. Germline CDR1 is LNHNV and CDR2 is YYDKDF (reference sequence). V lost 0 bases and J lost 1; bases outside the gene matches: 16. The CDR3 contains 20 residues. CDR3 sequence: CATSRDPAAGALSGTDTQYF. Written as DNA, the CDR3 is TGTGCCACCAGCAGAGATCCGGCGGCGGGAGCCCTATCCGGCACAGATACGCAGTATTTT.

The V gene is TRBV7-9, the J gene TRBJ2-5; 9 bases align to TRBD1. The CDR3 has 13 amino acids. Germline V gene data show CDR1 as SEHNR and CDR2 as FQNEAQ (reference sequence). With 5 bases clipped from V and 5 bases from J, the junction kept 3 bases outside the gene matches. This CDR3 reads CASSRGQGETQYF. The DNA of the CDR3 is TGTGCCAGCAGCAGAGGACAGGGGGAGACCCAGTACTTC.

Turning to this clone: The sample carries other DNA sequences with the same CDR3. V usage is TRBV18 and J usage is TRBJ2-7; TRBD1 might be the D (6 bases). This CDR3 has 14 residues. Trimming stripped 2 bases from V and 3 bases from J, with 11 bases between. Germline loops: CDR1 KGHSH, CDR2 LQKENI. In nucleotides, the CDR3 is TGTGCCAGCTCACCAGGAGGACAGAGCTACGAGCAGTACTTC. This gives the protein CASSPGGQSYEQYF.

As concerns this clone: A read error may produce the germline difference seen at one junction end. The CDR3 here is CSAREGSRYF. The CDR3, as DNA: TGCAGTGCTAGGGAGGGCAGCAGATACTTC. The rearrangement links TRBV20-1 to TRBJ1-2; D ambiguous. The germline V gene has CDR1 DFQATT and CDR2 SNEGSKA (reference sequence). CDR3 length: 10 amino acids.

About this clone itself: At one end the junction does not follow the germline gene, possibly because of a read error. The V gene is TRBV7-7, the J gene TRBJ2-5, with 8 bases that match TRBD2. Germline V lookup: CDR1 SSHAT, CDR2 FNYEAQ (reference sequence). The CDR3 consists of 14 residues. The chain's CDR3 is CASSLIPAGDTQYF. The CDR3 DNA follows: TGTGCTAGCAGCTTAATTCCAGCGGGGGATACCCAGTACTTC.